The 10 T cell receptor beta chains listed next were all sequenced from one sample in a study of T-cell reconstitution after alpha-beta-depleted transplantation in children. Overall study results and limits: Fresh T-cell production supplied most of the T-cell counts and diversity seen one year after transplant.

Their specific antigens are unknown. Unique molecular identifiers were used in preparing the TCRbeta library. TCRdb analysed the PCR reads with MiXCR anew, one entry per CDR3 protein. The data hold around 270,000 distinct CDR3 sequences, with almost 8% observed a single time. The input for sequencing was peripheral blood, taken 360 days after TCRalphabeta/CD19-depleted stem cell transplant. These receptors were obtained from a female patient aged 2-15 years who had a stem cell transplant for Fanconi anemia, so the T cells may come from the graft donor.

Many counts were recorded for this clonotype. The J gene is TRBJ1-1, the V gene TRBV29-1, with 7 bases matching TRBD1. The CDR3 totals 14 residues. Germline lookup yields CDR1 SQVTM and CDR2 ANQGSEA. V was pared by 0 bases and J by 5 bases, with 6 bases of the junction left unmatched. This CDR3 is CSVEDTGEGTEAFF. The CDR3 region has the DNA TGCAGCGTTGAAGATACAGGGGAGGGGACTGAAGCTTTCTTT.

CDR3 sequence (DNA): TGTGCCAGCAGCTCCGGGACAGGGGGTGGCTACGAGCAGTACTTC. Protein product: CASSSGTGGGYEQYF. The chain links TRBV7-2 to TRBJ2-7, with 11 bases identical to TRBD1. In germline, CDR1 is SGHTA, CDR2 FQGNSA. After removal of 4 bases from V and 3 bases from J, the junction contained 5 bases not matched to a gene. This CDR3 region has 15 residues.

This clonotype was detected only a few times. The chain links TRBV19 to TRBJ1-5, with D hard to call. Germline-derived CDR1 and CDR2 are LNHDA and SQIVND (reference sequence). The CDR3 has 14 residues. The V and J ends lost 3 bases and 7 bases respectively, with 13 bases between them. The CDR3 nucleotides read TGTGCCAGTAGTATGATCACGGGATTCCAGCCCCAGCATTTT. Encoded protein: CASSMITGFQPQHF.

The V gene is TRBV20-1, the J gene TRBJ1-2; D uncertain. This CDR3 comprises 14 residues. In germline, CDR1 is DFQATT, CDR2 SNEGSKA (reference sequence). V was cut by 3 bases and J by 4 bases, with 15 bases left in between. CDR3 residues: CSARGNSGGYGYTF. The CDR3 DNA reads TGCAGTGCTAGGGGTAATAGCGGCGGCTATGGCTACACCTTC.

This clonotype showed up many times. V is TRBV28 and J is TRBJ2-3, with 9 bases identical to TRBD1. The CDR3 consists of 15 residues. The germline V gene has CDR1 MDHEN and CDR2 SYDVKM. V gave up 8 bases and J gave up 4 bases; unmatched junction bases: 10. The CDR3 loop reads CASSATGTGSDTQYF. DNA of the CDR3: TGTGCCAGCTCTGCAACCGGGACAGGGTCAGATACGCAGTATTTT.

This clonotype appeared many times. The chain uses TRBV7-9 and TRBJ2-3; D remains ambiguous. Trimming pared 5 bases from V and 2 bases from J, leaving 8 bases between. There are 13 residues in the CDR3. Germline assignment: CDR1 SEHNR and CDR2 FQNEAQ (reference sequence). The CDR3: CASSPWDTDTQYF. As DNA, the CDR3 is TGTGCCAGCAGCCCTTGGGACACAGATACGCAGTATTTT.

This clonotype was found many times. The rearrangement uses TRBV28 and TRBJ2-7; D gene uncertain. Per germline, CDR1 MDHEN and CDR2 SYDVKM. The V gene lost 3 bases and the J gene lost 2 bases, with 17 bases spanning the gap. The CDR3 loop spans 16 amino acids. In DNA form, the CDR3 reads TGTGCCAGCAGTTTGATTGGTGAGGACGCCACCTACGAGCAGTACTTC. Its translation is CASSLIGEDATYEQYF. Together with reference TRBV28 and TRBJ2-7, the CDR3 gives the full variable domain: DVKVTQSSRYLVKRTGEKVFLECVQDMDHENMFWYRQDPGLGLRLIYFSYDVKMKEKGDIPEGYSVSREKKERFSLILESASTNQTSMYLCASSLIGEDATYEQYFGPGTRLTVT.

This clonotype was picked up many times. The genes are TRBV3-1 and TRBJ2-1; 8 bases are shared with TRBD2. CDR1 is LGHDT, CDR2 YNNKEL, per germline (reference sequence). V trimming: 2 bases; J trimming: 3 bases; junction bases outside the gene matches: 9. CDR3 size: 17 residues. As DNA, the CDR3 is TGTGCCAGCAGCCAACTCCCAAGGACTAGCCTCTACAATGAGCAGTTCTTC. It translates to CASSQLPRTSLYNEQFF.

This clonotype was picked up many times. V usage is TRBV12-3 or TRBV12-4 and J usage is TRBJ1-6; TRBD1 matches 10 bases. The CDR3 runs to 14 residues. The trim removed 10 bases at V and 6 bases at J, leaving 6 bases unmatched. CDR3 sequence reads: CATGRDRGNSPLHF. In DNA form, the CDR3 reads TGTGCCACCGGGCGGGACAGGGGTAATTCACCCCTCCACTTT.

In this sample, this clonotype turned up many times. As DNA, the CDR3 is TGTGCCAGCAGCTTGATCGGAGATACGCAGTATTTT. Protein: CASSLIGDTQYF. This chain uses TRBV5-4 with TRBJ2-3; D ambiguous. The germline gives CDR1 SGHNT, CDR2 YYREEE (reference sequence). V was clipped by 1 base and J by 5 bases, with 5 bases between them. CDR3 length equals 12 residues.